This entry concerns a single T cell receptor (beta chain). Antigen specificity is unknown. The data belong to a study of shared clonotypes between healthy human individuals. Study results and limitations: Sharing across four donors was highest in naive CD4 (around 5%) and lowest in memory CD8 (around 0.4%). Generation of non-shared clonotypes was less probable than generation of clonotypes shared by all four donors.

Profiled with immunoSEQ multiplex PCR; TCRdb holds only in-frame clones, not every one. The table has some 2.1 million clones, over 85% seen once. Germline V gene data show CDR1 as SGHTA and CDR2 as FQGNSA. V was clipped by 1 base and J by 2 bases, with 9 bases between them. The CDR3 loop spans 14 amino acids. Naive CD8 isolation took CD45RO-negative cells positively selected for CCR7 and excluded terminally differentiated effector memory CD45RA+ cells. Donors were Caucasian adults residing in Nashville, Tennessee, USA. Sequenced material: naive CD8+ T cells sorted from blood. The rearrangement links TRBV7-2 to TRBJ2-7; D possibly matches TRBD1 or TRBD2 (6 bases each). The sequence was collected from a man aged 18-30 years in good health. CDR3 in amino acids: CASSLGGGTYEQYF. The CDR3 DNA reads as TGTGCCAGCAGCTTAGGAGGGGGGACCTACGAGCAGTACTTC.